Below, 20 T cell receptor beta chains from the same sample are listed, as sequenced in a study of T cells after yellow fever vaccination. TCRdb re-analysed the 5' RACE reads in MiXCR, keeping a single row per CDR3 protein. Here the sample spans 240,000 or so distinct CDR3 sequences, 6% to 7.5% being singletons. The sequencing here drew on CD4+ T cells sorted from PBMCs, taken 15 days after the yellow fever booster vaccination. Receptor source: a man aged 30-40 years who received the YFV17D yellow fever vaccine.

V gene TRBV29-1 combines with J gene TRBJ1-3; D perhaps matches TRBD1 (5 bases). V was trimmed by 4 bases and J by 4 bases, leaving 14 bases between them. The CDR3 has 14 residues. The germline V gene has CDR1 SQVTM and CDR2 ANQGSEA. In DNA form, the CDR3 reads TGCAGCGTTGCGTCGCAGGGTTCGGGAAACACCATATATTTT. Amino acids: CSVASQGSGNTIYF.

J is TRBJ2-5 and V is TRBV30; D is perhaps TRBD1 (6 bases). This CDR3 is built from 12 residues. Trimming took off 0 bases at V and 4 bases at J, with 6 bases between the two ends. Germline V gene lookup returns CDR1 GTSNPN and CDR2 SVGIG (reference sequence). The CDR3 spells CAWSVQGETQYF. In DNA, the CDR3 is TGTGCCTGGAGTGTACAGGGAGAGACCCAGTACTTC.

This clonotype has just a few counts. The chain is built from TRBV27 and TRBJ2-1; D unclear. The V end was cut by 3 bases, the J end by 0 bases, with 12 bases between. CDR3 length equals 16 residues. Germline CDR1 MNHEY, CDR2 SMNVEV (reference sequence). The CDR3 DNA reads TGTGCCAGCAGTTTCGTCGGCATAAGCTCCTACAATGAGCAGTTCTTC. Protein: CASSFVGISSYNEQFF.

As DNA, the CDR3 is TGCAGTGCTCCCAAACTAGCGGGGCAGGGAGATACGCAGTATTTT. Its protein is CSAPKLAGQGDTQYF. The chain recombines TRBV20-1 with TRBJ2-3; 10 bases match TRBD2. This CDR3 is 15 amino acids long. V was pared by 5 bases and J by 5 bases, with 10 bases of the junction left unmatched. The V gene's germline CDR1 is DFQATT and CDR2 SNEGSKA (reference sequence).

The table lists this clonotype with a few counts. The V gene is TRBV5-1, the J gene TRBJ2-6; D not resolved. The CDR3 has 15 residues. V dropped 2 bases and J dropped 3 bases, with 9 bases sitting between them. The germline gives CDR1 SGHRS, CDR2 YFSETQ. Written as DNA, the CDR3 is TGCGCCAGCAGCTTCTATGGGGATGGGGCCAACGTCCTGACTTTC. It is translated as CASSFYGDGANVLTF.

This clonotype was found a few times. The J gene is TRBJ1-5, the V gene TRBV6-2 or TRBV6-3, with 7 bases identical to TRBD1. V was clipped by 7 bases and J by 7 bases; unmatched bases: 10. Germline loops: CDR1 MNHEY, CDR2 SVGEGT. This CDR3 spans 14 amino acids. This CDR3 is CASNPTGSGQPQHF. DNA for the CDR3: TGTGCCAGCAACCCGACAGGGAGTGGGCAGCCCCAGCATTTT.

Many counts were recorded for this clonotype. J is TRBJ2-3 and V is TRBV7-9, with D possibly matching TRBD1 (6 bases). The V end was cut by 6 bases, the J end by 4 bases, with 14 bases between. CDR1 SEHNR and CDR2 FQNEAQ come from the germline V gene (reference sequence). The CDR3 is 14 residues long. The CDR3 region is CASSSGWGPDTQYF. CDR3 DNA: TGTGCCAGCAGTTCCGGGTGGGGGCCAGATACGCAGTATTTT.

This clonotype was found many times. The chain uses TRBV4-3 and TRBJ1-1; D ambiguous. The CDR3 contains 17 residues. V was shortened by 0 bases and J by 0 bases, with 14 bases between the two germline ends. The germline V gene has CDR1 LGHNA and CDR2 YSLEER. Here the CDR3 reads CASSQDHGETMNTEAFF. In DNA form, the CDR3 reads TGCGCCAGCAGCCAAGATCACGGGGAAACCATGAACACTGAAGCTTTCTTT.

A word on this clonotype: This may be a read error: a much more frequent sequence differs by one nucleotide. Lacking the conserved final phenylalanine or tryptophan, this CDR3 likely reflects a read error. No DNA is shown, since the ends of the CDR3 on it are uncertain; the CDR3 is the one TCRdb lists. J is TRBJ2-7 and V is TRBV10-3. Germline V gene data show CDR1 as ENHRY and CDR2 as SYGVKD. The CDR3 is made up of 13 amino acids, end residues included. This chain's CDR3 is CAISTSAIYEQYS.

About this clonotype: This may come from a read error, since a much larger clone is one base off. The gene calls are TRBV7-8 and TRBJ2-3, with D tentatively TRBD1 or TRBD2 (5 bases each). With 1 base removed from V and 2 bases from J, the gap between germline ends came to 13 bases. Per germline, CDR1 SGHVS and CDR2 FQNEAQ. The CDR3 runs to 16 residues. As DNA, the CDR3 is TGTGCCAGCAGCTTAGTTGGGGGTCTTATCACAGATACGCAGTATTTT. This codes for CASSLVGGLITDTQYF.

CDR3 in DNA: TGTGCCAGCAGACGGGACAGGGCTTCCGAGCAGTACTTC. Its protein product is CASRRDRASEQYF. This chain links TRBV27 with TRBJ2-7, with 9 bases aligning to TRBD1. The CDR3 has 13 amino acids. The V and J ends lost 6 bases and 6 bases, in that order; junction bases with no gene match: 6. Looked up from germline, CDR1 is MNHEY and CDR2 is SMNVEV (reference sequence).

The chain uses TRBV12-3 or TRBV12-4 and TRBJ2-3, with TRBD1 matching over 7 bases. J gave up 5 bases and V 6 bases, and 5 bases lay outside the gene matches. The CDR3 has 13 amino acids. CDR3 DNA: TGTGCCAGCAGCCCCAGGGACAGAGATACGCAGTATTTT. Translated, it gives CASSPRDRDTQYF.

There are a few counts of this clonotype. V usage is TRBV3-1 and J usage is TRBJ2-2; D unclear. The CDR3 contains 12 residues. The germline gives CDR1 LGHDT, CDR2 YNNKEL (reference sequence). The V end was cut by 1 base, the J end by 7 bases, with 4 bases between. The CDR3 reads CASSQGVGELFF. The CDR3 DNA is TGTGCCAGCAGCCAAGGGGTCGGGGAGCTGTTTTTT.

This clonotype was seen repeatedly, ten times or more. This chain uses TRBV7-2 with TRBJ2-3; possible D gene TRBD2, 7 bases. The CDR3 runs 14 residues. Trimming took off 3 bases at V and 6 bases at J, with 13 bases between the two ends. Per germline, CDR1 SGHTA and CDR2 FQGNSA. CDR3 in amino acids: CASSLGGLADTQYF. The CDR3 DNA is TGTGCCAGCAGCTTGGGGGGGCTAGCGGATACGCAGTATTTT.

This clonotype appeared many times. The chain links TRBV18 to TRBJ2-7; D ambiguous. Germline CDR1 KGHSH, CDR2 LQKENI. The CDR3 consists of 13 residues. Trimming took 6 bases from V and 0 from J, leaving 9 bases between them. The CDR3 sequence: CASSRDNSYEQYF. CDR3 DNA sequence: TGTGCCAGCTCCCGAGATAACTCCTACGAGCAGTACTTC. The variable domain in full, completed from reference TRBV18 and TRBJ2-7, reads NAGVMQNPRHLVRRRGQEARLRCSPMKGHSHVYWYRQLPEEGLKFMVYLQKENIIDESGMPKERFSAEFPKEGPSILRIQQVVRGDSAAYFCASSRDNSYEQYFGPGTRLTVT.

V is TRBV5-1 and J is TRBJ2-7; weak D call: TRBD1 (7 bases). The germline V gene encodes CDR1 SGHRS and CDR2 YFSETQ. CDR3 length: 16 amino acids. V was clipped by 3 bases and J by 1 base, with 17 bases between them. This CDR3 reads CASSYRTGGGSYEQYF. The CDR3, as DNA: TGCGCCAGCAGCTACCGGACAGGCGGAGGGTCCTACGAGCAGTACTTC. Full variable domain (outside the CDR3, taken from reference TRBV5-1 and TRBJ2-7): KAGVTQTPRYLIKTRGQQVTLSCSPISGHRSVSWYQQTPGQGLQFLFEYFSETQRNKGNFPGRFSGRQFSNSRSEMNVSTLELGDSALYLCASSYRTGGGSYEQYFGPGTRLTVT.

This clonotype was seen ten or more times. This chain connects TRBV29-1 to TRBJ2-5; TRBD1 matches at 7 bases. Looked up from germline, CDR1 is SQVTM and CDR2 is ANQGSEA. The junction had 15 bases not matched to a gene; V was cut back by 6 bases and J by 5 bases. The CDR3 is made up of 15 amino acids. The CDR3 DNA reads TGCAGCGTCCTACCCTCGACAGGGACGTTTGAGACCCAGTACTTC. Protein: CSVLPSTGTFETQYF. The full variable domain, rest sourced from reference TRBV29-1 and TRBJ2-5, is SAVISQKPSRDICQRGTSLTIQCQVDSQVTMMFWYRQQPGQSLTLIATANQGSEATYESGFVIDKFPISRPNLTFSTLTVSNMSPEDSSIYLCSVLPSTGTFETQYFGPGTRLLVL.

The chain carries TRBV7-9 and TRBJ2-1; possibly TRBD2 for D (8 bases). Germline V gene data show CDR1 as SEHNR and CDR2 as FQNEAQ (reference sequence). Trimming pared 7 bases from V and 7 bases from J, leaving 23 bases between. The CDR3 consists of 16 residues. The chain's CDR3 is CASTHIGGGRTNEQFF. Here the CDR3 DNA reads TGTGCCAGCACTCATATAGGGGGCGGGAGGACGAATGAGCAGTTCTTC. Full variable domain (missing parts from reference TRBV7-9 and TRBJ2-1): DTGVSQNPRHKITKRGQNVTFRCDPISEHNRLYWYRQTLGQGPEFLTYFQNEAQLEKSRLLSDRFSAERPKGSFSTLEIQRTEQGDSAMYLCASTHIGGGRTNEQFFGPGTRLTVL.

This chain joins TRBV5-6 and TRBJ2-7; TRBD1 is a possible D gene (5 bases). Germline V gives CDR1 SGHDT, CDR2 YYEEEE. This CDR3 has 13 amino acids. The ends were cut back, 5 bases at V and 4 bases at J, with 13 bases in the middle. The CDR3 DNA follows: TGTGCCAGCAGAAAAGACAGAGGATACGAGCAGTACTTC. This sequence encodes CASRKDRGYEQYF.

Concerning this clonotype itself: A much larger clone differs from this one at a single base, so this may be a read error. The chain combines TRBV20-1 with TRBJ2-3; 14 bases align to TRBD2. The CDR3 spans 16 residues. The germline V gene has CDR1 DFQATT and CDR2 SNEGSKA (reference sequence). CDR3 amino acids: CNAFRGTSGSTDTQYF. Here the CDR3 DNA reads TGCAATGCTTTCCGGGGGACTAGCGGGAGTACAGATACGCAGTATTTT.